A single T cell receptor beta chain is shown here with its context. This sample was included in a study of blood T cell repertoires in COVID-19. Study-level information: Sites in the United States, Italy and Spain provided acute and convalescent COVID-19 samples. In each case, the material was cDNA or gDNA derived from T cells, B-cell-depleted T cells, or PBMCs.

CDR1 and CDR2 (germline): SEHNR, FQNEAQ (reference sequence). J lost 5 bases, V lost 2 bases, and 6 bases had no gene match. The CDR3 runs 15 residues. The authors' processing: Amplification from reference gene primers served as the basis for estimated nucleated cell counts. TCRdb's copy holds only in-frame clones and misses some; the assay was immunoSEQ multiplex PCR. V and J calls and clone size are as listed in that table; D and trimming were resolved from the DNA. The table shows tens of thousands of clones, with about nine tenths occurring only once. Sequencing was done on a sample of peripheral blood. The chain combines TRBV7-9 with TRBJ2-1; 7 nucleotides line up with TRBD1. This sequence originates from a man aged 60 to 69 with acute or convalescent COVID-19. CDR3 DNA sequence: TGTGCCAGCAGCTTATTTGCAGGGGGAAACAATGAGCAGTTCTTC. It codes for CASSLFAGGNNEQFF.